The 32 T cell receptor beta chains below come from one sample, sequenced in a study of T cells in Graves' hyperthyroidism and ophthalmopathy. TCR beta CDR3 regions were amplified from RNA transcripts. When the TCR CDR3 underwent first-round RT-PCR, the HTBI primer set was used. From the multiplex PCR reads, TCRdb called clonotypes with MiXCR, one entry per CDR3 protein. Of just over 550,000 distinct CDR3 sequences listed, approximately 44% are singletons. Sequencing was performed on peripheral blood or thyroid tissue (not recorded which). These receptors were taken from a woman aged 18-29 years with Graves' hyperthyroidism.

Note on this clonotype: Germline and junction disagree at one end, which may indicate a read error. The chain carries TRBV11-2 and TRBJ2-7, with TRBD1 matching 9 bases. This CDR3 has 14 amino acids. Germline lookup yields CDR1 SGHAT and CDR2 FQNNGV. CDR3 amino acids: CASSPDRGGNEQYF. Written as DNA, the CDR3 is TGCGCCAGCAGCCCAGACAGGGGGGGCAACGAGCAGTACTTC.

The V and J genes are TRBV12-3 or TRBV12-4 and TRBJ1-1; tentative D call: TRBD1 (5 bases). Trimming removed 7 bases from V and 0 bases from J, with 9 bases in between. CDR3 size: 13 residues. CDR3: CASTGHLNTEAFF. The CDR3 DNA reads as TGTGCCAGCACCGGACACTTGAACACTGAAGCTTTCTTT.

This clonotype was recorded at least ten times. The V gene is TRBV2, the J gene TRBJ1-2; D call uncertain. Trimming left V 4 bases short and J 5 bases short, with 8 bases between. Germline loops: CDR1 SNHLY, CDR2 FYNNEI. The CDR3 runs to 12 residues. CDR3 loop: CASSGVGYGYTF. Written as DNA, the CDR3 is TGTGCCAGCAGTGGGGTGGGTTATGGCTACACCTTC.

Remarks on this clonotype: Sequence at one end of the junction differs from germline and may be a read error. This chain links TRBV7-2 with TRBJ1-1; 10 bases align to TRBD1. Germline V gene sequence: CDR1 SGHTA, CDR2 FQGNSA. CDR3 length: 15 residues. CDR3 coding DNA: TGCGCCAGCAGCCCCGGGGACAGGGGTAACACTGAAGCTTTCTTT. As protein: CASSPGDRGNTEAFF. The whole variable domain, filled in from reference TRBV7-2 and TRBJ1-1, reads GAGVSQSPSNKVTEKGKDVELRCDPISGHTALYWYRQSLGQGLEFLIYFQGNSAPDKSGLPSDRFSAERTGGSVSTLTIQRTQQEDSAVYLCASSPGDRGNTEAFFGQGTRLTVV.

In the case of this clonotype: Sequence at one end of the junction differs from germline and may be a read error. The chain uses TRBV10-3 and TRBJ2-6; D is undetermined. This CDR3 region has 15 residues. Germline lookup yields CDR1 ENHRY and CDR2 SYGVKD. CDR3 nucleotides: TGTGCCAGCAGTAACATTCCCTTCGGGGCCAACGTCCTGACTTTC. Its translation: CASSNIPFGANVLTF.

The CDR3 spells CASSQDGILAGYEQYF. Here the CDR3 DNA reads TGCGCCAGCAGCCAAGATGGAATACTAGCGGGGTACGAGCAGTACTTC. The rearrangement joins TRBV4-1 to TRBJ2-7; 10 positions agree with TRBD2. The CDR3 spans 16 residues. The ends lost 0 bases at V and 4 bases at J; junction bases unmatched: 6. The germline CDR1 and CDR2 sequences are MGHRA and YSYEKL.

The chain uses TRBV15 and TRBJ1-6; maybe TRBD1 (5 bases). Germline V gene data show CDR1 as LNHNV and CDR2 as YYDKDF (reference sequence). Between the trimmed V and J ends, which lost 6 bases and 10 bases, there was a span of 16 bases. The CDR3 has 14 amino acids. The CDR3 nucleotides are TGTGCCACCAGGGACCGAGAGGCAGGGTCACCCCTCCACTTT. Translated, it gives CATRDREAGSPLHF. The variable domain in full, with the rest retrieved from reference TRBV15 and TRBJ1-6, is DAMVIQNPRYQVTQFGKPVTLSCSQTLNHNVMYWYQQKSSQAPKLLFHYYDKDFNNEADTPDNFQSRRPNTSFCFLDIRSPGLGDTAMYLCATRDREAGSPLHFGNGTRLTVT.

About this clonotype: Being one base from a much bigger clone, this may be a read error. This chain joins TRBV25-1 and TRBJ1-4; the D is unclear. The CDR3 is 13 amino acids. Germline V gene lookup returns CDR1 MGHDK and CDR2 SYGVNS. Trimming shortened V by 9 bases and J by 5 bases, and 13 bases separated the two germline ends. The CDR3 protein is CARSACYNEKLFF. CDR3 coding DNA: TGTGCCAGGTCTGCTTGTTACAATGAAAAACTGTTTTTT.

A word on this clonotype: A much larger clone differs from this one at a single base, so this may be a read error. The J gene is TRBJ1-1, the V gene TRBV29-1; D ambiguous. The germline V gene encodes CDR1 SQVTM and CDR2 ANQGSEA. This CDR3 comprises 13 residues. CDR3 residues: CSIEAYSNTEAFF. The CDR3 nucleotides read TGCAGCATTGAAGCGTATAGCAACACTGAAGCTTTCTTT.

This clonotype was picked up a small number of times. The chain recombines TRBV7-2 with TRBJ1-5; no reliable D call. V dropped 2 bases and J dropped 4 bases, with 9 bases sitting between them. The germline V gene has CDR1 SGHTA and CDR2 FQGNSA. The CDR3 consists of 14 residues. The CDR3 reads CASSLTSTNQPQHF. The CDR3 bases are TGTGCCAGCAGCTTAACTTCAACTAATCAGCCCCAGCATTTT.

The chain uses TRBV29-1 and TRBJ1-1; D remains unclear. CDR3 length equals 13 residues. The V end was cut by 2 bases, the J end by 7 bases, with 14 bases between. Germline-derived CDR1 and CDR2 are SQVTM and ANQGSEA. The CDR3 is CSVETGNMNEAFF. In nucleotides, the CDR3 is TGCAGCGTTGAAACCGGGAACATGAATGAAGCTTTCTTT.

The rearrangement joins TRBV25-1 to TRBJ2-7; D possibly corresponds to TRBD2 (5 bases). The V end was cut by 5 bases, the J end by 5 bases, with 13 bases between. The CDR3 runs to 13 residues. Germline V gene lookup returns CDR1 MGHDK and CDR2 SYGVNS. CDR3 nucleotide sequence: TGTGCCAGCAGTCCCGGGAAAGGTGACGAGCAGTACTTC. Residues: CASSPGKGDEQYF.

This chain connects TRBV7-2 to TRBJ1-1; no clear D. Germline lookup yields CDR1 SGHTA and CDR2 FQGNSA. Trimming removed 5 bases at V and 4 bases at J, with 17 bases between. The CDR3 has 15 residues. The CDR3 region has the DNA TGTGCCAGCAGCACCCCTTGGGGAAGAGGCACTGAAGCTTTCTTT. Amino acid sequence: CASSTPWGRGTEAFF.

The rearrangement links TRBV7-8 to TRBJ1-1; D might be TRBD1 (6 bases). The CDR3 sequence is 16 residues long. The V gene's germline CDR1 is SGHVS and CDR2 FQNEAQ. V was clipped by 3 bases and J by 0 bases, with 14 bases between them. In DNA form, the CDR3 reads TGTGCCAGCAGCTTTCAAGGGGGAGCTATGAACACTGAAGCTTTCTTT. Its protein product is CASSFQGGAMNTEAFF.

This clonotype was recorded at least ten times. V gene TRBV7-9 combines with J gene TRBJ2-6; 7 positions match TRBD2. The CDR3 is made up of 18 amino acids. The trim removed 5 bases at V and 2 bases at J, leaving 12 bases unmatched. Germline values: CDR1 SEHNR, CDR2 FQNEAQ (reference sequence). CDR3 protein: CASSAQRGIAPGANVLTF. The CDR3 DNA sequence: TGTGCCAGCAGCGCCCAGCGGGGTATTGCCCCTGGGGCCAACGTCCTGACTTTC.

Of note for this clonotype: One end of the junction varies from germline; a read error may be responsible. The chain carries TRBV10-3 and TRBJ1-2; 8 bases match TRBD1. Germline lookup yields CDR1 ENHRY and CDR2 SYGVKD. The CDR3 runs 14 residues. CDR3 nucleotides: TGTGCCAGCAGTTACGGACAGGGAATAAAAGGCTACACCTTC. Its protein is CASSYGQGIKGYTF.

This clonotype showed up just once. The chain combines TRBV7-2 with TRBJ2-7; 7 bases are a match to TRBD1. The V gene end was trimmed by 5 bases and the J gene end by 3 bases; junction bases not matched to a gene: 7. This CDR3 spans 14 amino acids. Germline assignment: CDR1 SGHTA and CDR2 FQGNSA. The CDR3 protein is CASSVPGQYYEQYF. CDR3 in DNA: TGTGCCAGCAGCGTTCCGGGACAGTACTACGAGCAGTACTTC.

The CDR3 nucleotides are TGTGCCACCAGTGTGACAGGGGGCTCCAGGGAGCTGTTTTTT. This encodes CATSVTGGSRELFF. This chain uses TRBV24-1 with TRBJ2-2; 10 nucleotides match TRBD1. The CDR3 is 14 residues long. V was pared by 5 bases and J by 9 bases, with 5 bases of the junction left unmatched. Germline-derived CDR1 and CDR2 are KGHDR and SFDVKD.

On this clonotype: A much larger clone lies a single base off, so this may be a read error. The chain links TRBV7-9 to TRBJ2-7; D is undetermined. Germline values: CDR1 SEHNR, CDR2 FQNEAQ (reference sequence). V shed 1 base and J shed 2 bases, with 6 bases lying between them. The CDR3 totals 13 residues. CDR3 nucleotide sequence: TGTGCCAGCAGCTTAGAAGTCGCCTACGAGCAGTACTTC. Translation gives CASSLEVAYEQYF.

This sequence joins TRBV20-1 and TRBJ2-7, with D perhaps TRBD2 (7 bases). Deletions cut 5 bases from V and 7 bases from J, with 27 bases between. This CDR3 has 16 amino acids. The V gene's germline CDR1 is DFQATT and CDR2 SNEGSKA (reference sequence). The CDR3 is CSAPRGGGRARGEQYF. DNA for the CDR3: TGCAGTGCTCCCCGAGGAGGGGGGAGGGCCCGGGGAGAGCAGTACTTC.

About this clonotype itself: This may arise from a read error, as a much more abundant clone is one base away. This chain's CDR3 is CATSDLCSGQETQYF. The CDR3 DNA follows: TGTGCCACCAGTGATTTGTGTTCTGGGCAAGAGACCCAGTACTTC. The chain has TRBV24-1 and TRBJ2-5; unclear D gene. The V and J ends lost 0 bases and 2 bases respectively, with 9 bases between them. Germline V gene lookup returns CDR1 KGHDR and CDR2 SFDVKD. The CDR3 has 15 residues.

V is TRBV29-1 and J is TRBJ2-7, with TRBD2 identical over 8 bases. The junction had 10 bases not matched to a gene; V was cut back by 6 bases and J by 6 bases. This CDR3 has 13 amino acids. Germline assignment: CDR1 SQVTM and CDR2 ANQGSEA. CDR3: CSVSGRAGGEQYF. As DNA, the CDR3 is TGCAGCGTGAGTGGGCGGGCGGGAGGCGAGCAGTACTTC.

The genes are TRBV29-1 and TRBJ1-2, with TRBD1 matching over 12 bases. V was clipped by 6 bases and J by 10 bases; unmatched bases: 6. Germline CDR1 and CDR2: SQVTM and ANQGSEA. This CDR3 spans 12 amino acids. This chain's CDR3 is CSVAGTGGFYTF. CDR3 in DNA: TGCAGCGTGGCCGGGACAGGGGGCTTCTACACCTTC. The full variable domain, rest sourced from reference TRBV29-1 and TRBJ1-2, is SAVISQKPSRDICQRGTSLTIQCQVDSQVTMMFWYRQQPGQSLTLIATANQGSEATYESGFVIDKFPISRPNLTFSTLTVSNMSPEDSSIYLCSVAGTGGFYTFGSGTRLTVV.

This clonotype was counted a few times. V gene TRBV7-2 combines with J gene TRBJ2-7, with 11 bases matching TRBD2. The junction had 4 bases not matched to a gene; V was cut back by 5 bases and J by 7 bases. The CDR3 extends over 13 amino acids. Germline V CDR1 and CDR2: SGHTA, FQGNSA. The CDR3 coding sequence is TGTGCCAGCAGCGTGGGACTAGCGGTAGAGCAGTACTTC. Amino acids: CASSVGLAVEQYF.

The rearrangement uses TRBV10-3 and TRBJ1-6; 9 nucleotides match TRBD1. The CDR3 runs to 13 residues. Trimming cost V 7 bases and J 9 bases; bases outside gene matches: 4. CDR1 and CDR2 from the germline V gene are ENHRY and SYGVKD. The DNA of the CDR3 is TGTGCCATCAAGGGGACAGGGATTTCACCCCTCCACTTT. Translation: CAIKGTGISPLHF.

This chain connects TRBV5-1 to TRBJ1-3; D ambiguous. Trimming stripped 2 bases from V and 4 bases from J, with 16 bases between. Germline values: CDR1 SGHRS, CDR2 YFSETQ. The CDR3 is made up of 16 amino acids. This chain's CDR3 is CASSLTPAGWGNTIYF. CDR3 nucleotides: TGCGCCAGCAGCTTAACCCCAGCAGGCTGGGGAAACACCATATATTTT.

This chain links TRBV10-3 with TRBJ1-1; weak D call: TRBD1 (6 bases). Looked up from germline, CDR1 is ENHRY and CDR2 is SYGVKD. This CDR3 region has 13 residues. V lost 7 bases to trimming and J lost 6 bases, with 15 bases between them. CDR3 region: CAIKPGAYAEAFF. The CDR3 nucleotides read TGTGCCATCAAACCGGGGGCCTACGCTGAAGCTTTCTTT.

In this sample, this clonotype turned up many times. This sequence joins TRBV7-2 and TRBJ2-7; possibly TRBD2 for D (5 bases). Germline-derived CDR1 and CDR2 are SGHTA and FQGNSA. This CDR3 is 14 amino acids long. Trimming took 0 bases from V and 4 from J, leaving 10 bases between them. CDR3 in DNA: TGTGCCAGCAGCTTAGCGGGAGAACTATACGAGCAGTACTTC. As protein: CASSLAGELYEQYF.

About this clonotype itself: The junction departs from germline at one end; a sequencing error may be responsible. This chain connects TRBV15 to TRBJ1-2; D not resolved. This CDR3 has 14 residues. Germline CDR1 is LNHNV and CDR2 is YYDKDF (reference sequence). DNA of the CDR3: TGTGACACCAGCAGTTTTCCAGGCAACTATGGCTACACCTTC. Its protein product is CDTSSFPGNYGYTF.

This clonotype showed up many times. V usage is TRBV7-9 and J usage is TRBJ1-5, with D uncertain. The V and J ends lost 8 bases and 4 bases respectively, with 9 bases between them. The germline V gene has CDR1 SEHNR and CDR2 FQNEAQ (reference sequence). This CDR3 has 12 residues. In DNA, the CDR3 is TGTGCCAGCGGATCGGCAAATCAGCCCCAGCATTTT. Protein sequence: CASGSANQPQHF.

This chain connects TRBV7-2 to TRBJ1-5; 12 bases agree with TRBD1. Germline V gives CDR1 SGHTA, CDR2 FQGNSA. After removal of 4 bases from V and 6 bases from J, the junction contained 7 bases not matched to a gene. The CDR3 totals 16 residues. The CDR3 here is CASSYGTGGMAQPQHF. DNA of the CDR3: TGTGCCAGCAGCTATGGGACAGGGGGCATGGCTCAGCCCCAGCATTTT.

V gene TRBV20-1 combines with J gene TRBJ1-3, with D possibly being TRBD1 (6 bases). The CDR3 runs to 12 residues. With 6 bases removed from V and 4 bases from J, the gap between germline ends came to 10 bases. CDR1 and CDR2 from the germline V gene are DFQATT and SNEGSKA (reference sequence). The chain's CDR3 is CSAPGAGNTIYF. DNA for the CDR3: TGCAGTGCCCCAGGGGCCGGAAACACCATATATTTT.